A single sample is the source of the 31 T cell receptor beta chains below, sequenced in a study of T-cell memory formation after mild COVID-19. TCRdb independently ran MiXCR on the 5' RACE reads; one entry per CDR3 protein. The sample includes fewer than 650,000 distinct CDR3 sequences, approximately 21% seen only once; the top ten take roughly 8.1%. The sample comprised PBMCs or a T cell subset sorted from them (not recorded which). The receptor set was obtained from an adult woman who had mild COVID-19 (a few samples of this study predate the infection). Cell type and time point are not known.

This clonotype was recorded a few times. The CDR3 loop reads CASSLLLGGGQRNTGELFF. The CDR3, as DNA: TGTGCCAGCAGCTTACTGTTGGGGGGGGGACAGCGGAACACCGGGGAGCTGTTTTTT. This chain connects TRBV7-7 to TRBJ2-2; D could derive from TRBD1 or TRBD2 (7 bases each). Trimming pared 2 bases from V and 1 base from J, leaving 20 bases between. The CDR3 sequence is 19 residues long. Germline CDR1 and CDR2: SSHAT and FNYEAQ (reference sequence). Supplemented by reference TRBV7-7 and TRBJ2-2, the full variable domain reads GAGVSQSPRYKVTKRGQDVTLRCDPISSHATLYWYQQALGQGPEFLTYFNYEAQPDKSGLPSDRFSAERPEGSISTLTIQRTEQRDSAMYRCASSLLLGGGQRNTGELFFGEGSRLTVL.

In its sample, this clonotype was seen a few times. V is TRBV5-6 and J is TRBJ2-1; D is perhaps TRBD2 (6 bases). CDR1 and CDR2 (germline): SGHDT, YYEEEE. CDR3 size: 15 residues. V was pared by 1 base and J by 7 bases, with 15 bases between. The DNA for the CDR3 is TGTGCCAGCAGCTTGTTTTCGGGAGCCGGGAATGAGCAGTTCTTC. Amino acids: CASSLFSGAGNEQFF.

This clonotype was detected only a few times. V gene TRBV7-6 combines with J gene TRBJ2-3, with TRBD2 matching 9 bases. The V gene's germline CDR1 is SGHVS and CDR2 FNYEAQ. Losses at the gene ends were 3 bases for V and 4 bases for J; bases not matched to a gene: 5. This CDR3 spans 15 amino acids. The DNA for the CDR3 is TGTGCCAGCAGCTTGGGCGGGAGGGCCGCAGATACGCAGTATTTT. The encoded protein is CASSLGGRAADTQYF.

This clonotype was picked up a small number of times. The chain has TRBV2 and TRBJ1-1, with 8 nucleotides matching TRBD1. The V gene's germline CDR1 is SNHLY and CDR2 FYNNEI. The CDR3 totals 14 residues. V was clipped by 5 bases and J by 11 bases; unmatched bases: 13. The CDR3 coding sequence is TGTGCCAGCAGTTCACAGGGGGTTGTCTCTCAGGCTTTCTTT. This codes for CASSSQGVVSQAFF. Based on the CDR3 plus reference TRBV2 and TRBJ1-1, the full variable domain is EPEVTQTPSHQVTQMGQEVILRCVPISNHLYFYWYRQILGQKVEFLVSFYNNEISEKSEIFDDQFSVERPDGSNFTLKIRSTKLEDSAMYFCASSSQGVVSQAFFGQGTRLTVV.

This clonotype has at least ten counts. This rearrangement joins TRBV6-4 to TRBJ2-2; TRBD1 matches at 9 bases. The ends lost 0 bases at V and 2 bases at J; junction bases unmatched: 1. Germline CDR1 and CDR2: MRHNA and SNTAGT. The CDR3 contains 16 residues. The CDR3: CASSDSGQGNTGELFF. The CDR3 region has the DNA TGTGCCAGCAGTGACTCGGGACAGGGAAACACCGGGGAGCTGTTTTTT.

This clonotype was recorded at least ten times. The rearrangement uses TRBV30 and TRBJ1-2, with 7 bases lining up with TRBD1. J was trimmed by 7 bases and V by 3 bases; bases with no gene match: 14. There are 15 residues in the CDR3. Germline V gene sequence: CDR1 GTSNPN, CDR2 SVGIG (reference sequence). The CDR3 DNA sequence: TGTGCCTGGAGAGTTCCAACAGGGGACGGGGCTGGCTACACCTTC. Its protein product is CAWRVPTGDGAGYTF.

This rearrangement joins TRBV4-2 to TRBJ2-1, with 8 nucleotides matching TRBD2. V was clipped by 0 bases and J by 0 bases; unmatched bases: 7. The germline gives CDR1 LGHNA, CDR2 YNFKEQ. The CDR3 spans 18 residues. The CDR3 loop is CASSQDIERESSYNEQFF. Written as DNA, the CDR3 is TGTGCCAGCAGCCAAGATATTGAGCGGGAGAGCTCCTACAATGAGCAGTTCTTC.

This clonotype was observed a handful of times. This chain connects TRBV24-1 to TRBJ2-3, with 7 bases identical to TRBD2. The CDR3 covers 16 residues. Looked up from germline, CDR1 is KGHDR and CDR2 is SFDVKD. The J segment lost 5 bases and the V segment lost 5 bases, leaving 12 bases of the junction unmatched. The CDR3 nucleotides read TGTGCCACCAGTGTCCCGACTAGCCCTGTGGGAGATACGCAGTATTTT. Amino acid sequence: CATSVPTSPVGDTQYF.

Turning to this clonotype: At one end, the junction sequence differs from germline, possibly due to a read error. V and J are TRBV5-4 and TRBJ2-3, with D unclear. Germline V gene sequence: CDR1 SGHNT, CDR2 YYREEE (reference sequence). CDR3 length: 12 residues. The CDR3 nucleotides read TGTGCCAGCAGCATGTCCACATATACGCAGTATTTT. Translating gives CASSMSTYTQYF. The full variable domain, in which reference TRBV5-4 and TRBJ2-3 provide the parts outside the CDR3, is ETGVTQSPTHLIKTRGQQVTLRCSSQSGHNTVSWYQQALGQGPQFIFQYYREEENGRGNFPPRFSGLQFPNYSSELNVNALELDDSALYLCASSMSTYTQYFGPGTRLTVL.

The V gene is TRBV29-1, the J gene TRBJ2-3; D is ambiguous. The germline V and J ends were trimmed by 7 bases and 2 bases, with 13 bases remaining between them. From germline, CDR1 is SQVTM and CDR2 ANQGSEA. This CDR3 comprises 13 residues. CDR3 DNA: TGCAGCGCCGAATGGATGCACACAGATACGCAGTATTTT. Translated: CSAEWMHTDTQYF.

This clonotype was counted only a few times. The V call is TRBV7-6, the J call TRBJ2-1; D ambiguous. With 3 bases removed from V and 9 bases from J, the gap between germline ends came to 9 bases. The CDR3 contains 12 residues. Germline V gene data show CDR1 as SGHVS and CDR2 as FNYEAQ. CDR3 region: CASSLDGAEQFF. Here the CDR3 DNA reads TGTGCCAGCAGCTTGGATGGAGCTGAGCAGTTCTTC.

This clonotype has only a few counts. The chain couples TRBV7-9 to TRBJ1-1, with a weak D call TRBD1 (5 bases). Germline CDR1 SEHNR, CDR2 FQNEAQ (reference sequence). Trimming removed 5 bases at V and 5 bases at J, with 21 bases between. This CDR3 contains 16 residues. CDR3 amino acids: CASSGRWGAVVTEAFF. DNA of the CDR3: TGTGCCAGCAGCGGGCGGTGGGGCGCAGTGGTTACTGAAGCTTTCTTT.

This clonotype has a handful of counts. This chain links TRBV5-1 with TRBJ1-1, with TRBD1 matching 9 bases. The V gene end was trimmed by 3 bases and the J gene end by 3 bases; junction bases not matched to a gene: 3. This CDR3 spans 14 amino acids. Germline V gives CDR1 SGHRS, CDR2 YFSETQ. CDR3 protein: CASSWDRADTEAFF. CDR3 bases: TGCGCCAGCAGCTGGGACAGGGCGGACACTGAAGCTTTCTTT. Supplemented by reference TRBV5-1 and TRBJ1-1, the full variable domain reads KAGVTQTPRYLIKTRGQQVTLSCSPISGHRSVSWYQQTPGQGLQFLFEYFSETQRNKGNFPGRFSGRQFSNSRSEMNVSTLELGDSALYLCASSWDRADTEAFFGQGTRLTVV.

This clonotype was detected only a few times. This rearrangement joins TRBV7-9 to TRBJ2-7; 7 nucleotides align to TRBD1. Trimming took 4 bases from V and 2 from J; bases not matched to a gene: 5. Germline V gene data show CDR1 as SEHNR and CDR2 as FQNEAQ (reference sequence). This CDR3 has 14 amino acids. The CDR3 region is CASSYPDRAYEQYF. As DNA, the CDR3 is TGTGCCAGCAGCTACCCCGACAGGGCCTACGAGCAGTACTTC.

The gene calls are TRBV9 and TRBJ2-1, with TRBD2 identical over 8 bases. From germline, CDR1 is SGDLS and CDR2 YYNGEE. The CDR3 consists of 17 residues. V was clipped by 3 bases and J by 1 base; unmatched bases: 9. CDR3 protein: CASSAIPSGSSYNEQFF. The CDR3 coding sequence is TGTGCCAGCAGCGCGATCCCTAGCGGGTCTTCCTACAATGAGCAGTTCTTC.

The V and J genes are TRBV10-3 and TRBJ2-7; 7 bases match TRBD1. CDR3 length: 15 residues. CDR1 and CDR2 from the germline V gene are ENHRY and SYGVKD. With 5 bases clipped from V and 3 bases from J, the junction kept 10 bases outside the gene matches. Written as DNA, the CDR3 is TGTGCCATCAGTCCATCCCGGACAGGAGGCTACGAGCAGTACTTC. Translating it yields CAISPSRTGGYEQYF.

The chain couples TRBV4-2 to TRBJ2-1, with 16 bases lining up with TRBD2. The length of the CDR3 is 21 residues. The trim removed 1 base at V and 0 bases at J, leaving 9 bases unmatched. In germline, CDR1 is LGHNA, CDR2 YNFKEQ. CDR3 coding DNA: TGTGCCAGCAGCCAAGGTCCGGGACTAGCGGGAGGGTCCCTCTCCTACAATGAGCAGTTCTTC. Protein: CASSQGPGLAGGSLSYNEQFF.

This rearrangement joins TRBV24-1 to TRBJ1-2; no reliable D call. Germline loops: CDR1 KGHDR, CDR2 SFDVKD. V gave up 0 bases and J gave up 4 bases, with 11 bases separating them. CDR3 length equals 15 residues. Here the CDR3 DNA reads TGTGCCACCAGTGATTTGAGGAAGAGAGGCTATGGCTACACCTTC. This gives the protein CATSDLRKRGYGYTF.

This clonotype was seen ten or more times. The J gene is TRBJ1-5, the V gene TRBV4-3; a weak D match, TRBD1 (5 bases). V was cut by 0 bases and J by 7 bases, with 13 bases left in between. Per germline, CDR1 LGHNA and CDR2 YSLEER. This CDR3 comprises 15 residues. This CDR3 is CASSQDHQGVQPQHF. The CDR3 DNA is TGCGCCAGCAGCCAAGATCACCAGGGAGTCCAGCCCCAGCATTTT.

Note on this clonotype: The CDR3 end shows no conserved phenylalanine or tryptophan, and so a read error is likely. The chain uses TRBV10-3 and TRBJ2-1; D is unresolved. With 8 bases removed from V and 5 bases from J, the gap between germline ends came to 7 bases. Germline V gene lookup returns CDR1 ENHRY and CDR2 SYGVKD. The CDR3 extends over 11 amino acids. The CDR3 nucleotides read TGTGCCATCTCGGGTGACAATGAGCAGTTCTTA. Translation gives CAISGDNEQFL.

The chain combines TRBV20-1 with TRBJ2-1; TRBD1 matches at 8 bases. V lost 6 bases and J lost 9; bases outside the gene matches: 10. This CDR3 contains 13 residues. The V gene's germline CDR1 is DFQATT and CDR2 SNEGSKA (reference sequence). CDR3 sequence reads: CSAIGQGKPEQFF. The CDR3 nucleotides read TGCAGTGCCATCGGACAGGGAAAGCCTGAGCAGTTCTTC.

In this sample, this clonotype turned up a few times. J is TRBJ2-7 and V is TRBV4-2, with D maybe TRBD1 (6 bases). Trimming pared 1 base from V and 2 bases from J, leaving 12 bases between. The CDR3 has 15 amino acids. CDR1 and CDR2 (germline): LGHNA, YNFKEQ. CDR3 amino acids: CASSQGVQGTYEQYF. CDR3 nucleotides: TGTGCCAGCAGCCAAGGTGTACAGGGAACCTACGAGCAGTACTTC.

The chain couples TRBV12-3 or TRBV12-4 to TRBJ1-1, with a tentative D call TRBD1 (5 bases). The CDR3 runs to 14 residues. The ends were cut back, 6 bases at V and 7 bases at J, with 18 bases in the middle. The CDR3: CASSTRRGALEAFF. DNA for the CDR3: TGTGCCAGCAGCACCCGGAGAGGGGCCCTTGAAGCTTTCTTT.

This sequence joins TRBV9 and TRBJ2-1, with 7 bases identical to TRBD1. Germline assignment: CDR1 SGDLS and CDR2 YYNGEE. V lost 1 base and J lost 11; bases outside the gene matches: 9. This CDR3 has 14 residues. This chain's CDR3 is CASSVPGTGDQQFF. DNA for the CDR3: TGTGCCAGCAGCGTACCCGGAACAGGGGATCAGCAGTTCTTC.

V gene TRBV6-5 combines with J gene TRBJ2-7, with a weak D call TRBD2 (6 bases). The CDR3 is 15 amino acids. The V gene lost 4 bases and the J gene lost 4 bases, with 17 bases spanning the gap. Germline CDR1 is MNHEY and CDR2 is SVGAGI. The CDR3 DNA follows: TGTGCCAGCAGTTCCCTCGGAGGGATTATTTACGAGCAGTACTTC. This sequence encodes CASSSLGGIIYEQYF.

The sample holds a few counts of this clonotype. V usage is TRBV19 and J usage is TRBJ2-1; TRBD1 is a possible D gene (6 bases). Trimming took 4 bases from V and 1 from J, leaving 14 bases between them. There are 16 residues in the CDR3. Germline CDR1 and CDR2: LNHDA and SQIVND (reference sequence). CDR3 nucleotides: TGTGCCAGTAGTACCTACCAGGGGAGTTCCTACAATGAGCAGTTCTTC. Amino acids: CASSTYQGSSYNEQFF.

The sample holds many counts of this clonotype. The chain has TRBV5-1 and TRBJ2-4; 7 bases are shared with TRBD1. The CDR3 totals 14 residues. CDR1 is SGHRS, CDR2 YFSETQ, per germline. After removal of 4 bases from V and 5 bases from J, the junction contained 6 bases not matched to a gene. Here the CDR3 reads CASSPTTGQNIQYF. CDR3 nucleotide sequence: TGCGCCAGCAGCCCTACGACAGGGCAAAACATTCAGTACTTC.

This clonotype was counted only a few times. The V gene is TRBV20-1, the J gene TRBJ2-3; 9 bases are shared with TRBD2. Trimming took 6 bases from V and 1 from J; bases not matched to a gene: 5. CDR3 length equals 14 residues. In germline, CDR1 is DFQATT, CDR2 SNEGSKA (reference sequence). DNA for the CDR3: TGCAGTGCCTTAGCGGGAGCGGGCACAGATACGCAGTATTTT. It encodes CSALAGAGTDTQYF.

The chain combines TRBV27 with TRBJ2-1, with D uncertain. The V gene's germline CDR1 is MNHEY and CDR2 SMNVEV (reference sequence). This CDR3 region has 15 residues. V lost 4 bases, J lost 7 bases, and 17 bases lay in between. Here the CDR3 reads CASSSITLSVNEQFF. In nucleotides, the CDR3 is TGTGCCAGCAGTTCGATAACGCTCTCAGTAAATGAGCAGTTCTTC.

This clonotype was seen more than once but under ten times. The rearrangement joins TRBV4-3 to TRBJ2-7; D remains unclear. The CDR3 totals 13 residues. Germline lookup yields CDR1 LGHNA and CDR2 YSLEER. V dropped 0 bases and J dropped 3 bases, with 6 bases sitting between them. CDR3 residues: CASSQERNYEQYF. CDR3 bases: TGCGCCAGCAGCCAAGAGAGAAACTACGAGCAGTACTTC.

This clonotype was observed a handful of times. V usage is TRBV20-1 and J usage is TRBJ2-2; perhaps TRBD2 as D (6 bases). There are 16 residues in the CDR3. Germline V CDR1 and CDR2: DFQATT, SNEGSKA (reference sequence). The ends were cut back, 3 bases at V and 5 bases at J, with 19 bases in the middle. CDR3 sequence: CSASSPRTGGTGELFF. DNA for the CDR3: TGCAGTGCTAGCTCTCCTAGGACTGGGGGGACCGGGGAGCTGTTTTTT.